The clone carrying this TCR beta chain has a handful of counts. No antigen is known for it. This specimen comes from a study of identical twins. Germline loops: CDR1 SGHVS, CDR2 FNYEAQ. There are 13 residues in the CDR3. The V end was cut by 7 bases, the J end by 8 bases, with 15 bases between. Notes on the study in general: Analyses based on zero insertions could be partly confounded by invariant MAIT and iNKT cells. Insertion counts were lower in abundant cord blood beta clonotypes, a trend that memory repertoires did not show. Excess sharing by twins proved weaker in beta out-of-frame sequences.

A universal primer site was incorporated via template switching, and the cDNA contained unique molecular identifiers. From the 5' RACE reads, TCRdb called clonotypes with MiXCR, one entry per CDR3 protein. The sample includes hundreds of thousands of distinct CDR3 sequences, roughly 12% of them seen just once. The same sample was also studied in work on yellow fever vaccine responses in identical twins.

This TCR was sampled from a woman aged 18-29 years in good health. The genes are TRBV7-6 and TRBJ2-1; D may be TRBD2 (6 bases). The source material was PBMCs. The CDR3 is CASTGGATHEQFF. The CDR3 nucleotides read TGTGCCAGCACCGGGGGAGCCACCCATGAGCAGTTCTTC. Filled out from reference TRBV7-6 and TRBJ2-1, the complete variable domain reads GAGVSQSPRYKVTKRGQDVALRCDPISGHVSLYWYRQALGQGPEFLTYFNYEAQQDKSGLPNDRFSAERPEGSISTLTIQRTEQRDSAMYRCASTGGATHEQFFGPGTRLTVL.